What follows are 10 T cell receptor beta chains derived from one specimen sequenced in a study of blood T cell repertoires in COVID-19 (dated by TCRdb to 2018 to 2021). Preparation of the library involved the immunoSEQ multiplex PCR assay. Here the immuneACCESS table is served through TCRdb, limited to in-frame sequences with V and J called. Missing clones are a known gap in these copies; in checked studies unresolved V genes cover under half, and the rest lacks a known reason. The sample yields approximately 75,000 clones; approximately 86% were counted once. The ten most abundant clones make up 6.3% of the sample. The sequenced material came from peripheral blood. Receptors originate from a man aged 80 or over with COVID-19, enrolled during active disease.

V and J are TRBV7-2 and TRBJ2-6, with a possible D match to TRBD1 (7 bases). Trimming left V 1 base short and J 1 base short, with 14 bases between. The CDR3 is made up of 18 amino acids. The germline CDR1 and CDR2 sequences are SGHTA and FQGNSA. The CDR3 spells CASSLGRGHSSGANVLTF. The DNA of the CDR3 is TGTGCCAGCAGCTTAGGGAGGGGGCATAGTTCTGGGGCCAACGTCCTGACTTTC.

The chain couples TRBV10-3 to TRBJ1-1; D is ambiguous. Trimming removed 0 bases from V and 6 bases from J, with 14 bases in between. Germline-derived CDR1 and CDR2 are ENHRY and SYGVKD. This CDR3 is 15 amino acids long. This chain's CDR3 is CAISESKEGWAEAFF. Written as DNA, the CDR3 is TGTGCCATCAGTGAGTCTAAGGAGGGTTGGGCTGAAGCTTTCTTT.

This rearrangement joins TRBV7-9 to TRBJ2-7; 7 nucleotides align to TRBD2. This CDR3 has 11 amino acids. Trimming at V came to 6 bases and at J to 4 bases, leaving 0 bases not matched to a gene. The germline CDR1 and CDR2 sequences are SEHNR and FQNEAQ (reference sequence). The CDR3 sequence is CASRGGYEQYF. CDR3 DNA: TGTGCCAGCAGGGGGGGGTACGAGCAGTACTTC.

V usage is TRBV11-3 and J usage is TRBJ2-7, with 8 bases matching TRBD2. J was trimmed by 5 bases and V by 5 bases; bases with no gene match: 8. Germline V gives CDR1 SGHNT, CDR2 YENEEA. The CDR3 runs 14 residues. The DNA of the CDR3 is TGTGCCAGCAGCCCGGGGGGGTCGCTGCACGAGCAGTACTTC. Translated, it gives CASSPGGSLHEQYF.

The J gene is TRBJ1-3, the V gene TRBV19; a weak D match, TRBD1 (6 bases). The CDR3 spans 14 residues. Trimming removed 7 bases at V and 0 bases at J, with 10 bases between. Germline assignment: CDR1 LNHDA and CDR2 SQIVND (reference sequence). The CDR3 DNA follows: TGTGCCAGTACCCGAGGGGGCTCTGGAAACACCATATATTTT. Protein: CASTRGGSGNTIYF.

V is TRBV28 and J is TRBJ2-5; unclear D gene. CDR1 is MDHEN, CDR2 SYDVKM, per germline. Trimming removed 6 bases from V and 4 bases from J, with 12 bases in between. CDR3 length equals 13 residues. The CDR3 spells CASRMTRGETQYF. The CDR3 region has the DNA TGTGCCAGCAGGATGACCAGAGGAGAGACCCAGTACTTC.

A single count supports this clone. The chain is built from TRBV7-2 and TRBJ1-2, with a weak D call TRBD1 (6 bases). The CDR3 is made up of 14 amino acids. Germline assignment: CDR1 SGHTA and CDR2 FQGNSA. Trimming removed 6 bases from V and 3 bases from J, with 14 bases in between. The CDR3 coding sequence is TGTGCCAGCAGTACAGGGACCCCCTACTATGGCTACACCTTC. Translating it yields CASSTGTPYYGYTF.

J is TRBJ1-5 and V is TRBV3-1 (or the pseudogene TRBV3-2), with a tentative D call TRBD1 (5 bases). The CDR3 spans 14 residues. Germline lookup yields CDR1 LGHDT and CDR2 YNNKEL (reference sequence). Between the trimmed V and J ends, which lost 4 bases and 6 bases, there was a span of 13 bases. The CDR3 region has the DNA TGTGCCAGCAGCCTTCAGGGAGGTGGTCAGCCCCAGCATTTT. It yields the protein CASSLQGGGQPQHF.

The rearrangement joins TRBV6-8 to TRBJ2-1, with D perhaps matching TRBD1 (5 bases). Per the germline V gene, CDR1 is MNHGY and CDR2 is SAAAGT. The CDR3 totals 15 residues. Between the trimmed V and J ends, which lost 4 bases and 7 bases, there was a span of 17 bases. The CDR3 is CASSWAGLDWNEQFF. Here the CDR3 DNA reads TGTGCCAGCAGTTGGGCAGGGCTGGATTGGAATGAGCAGTTCTTC.

This chain links TRBV5-1 with TRBJ2-7; TRBD1 agrees at 8 bases. The trim removed 4 bases at V and 3 bases at J, leaving 9 bases unmatched. Germline CDR1 SGHRS, CDR2 YFSETQ. This CDR3 has 15 residues. The CDR3 nucleotides are TGCGCCAGCAGCCAAAGACAGGGGACCATCTACGAGCAGTACTTC. It yields the protein CASSQRQGTIYEQYF.